This T cell receptor (beta chain) was profiled in a study of T-cell memory formation after mild COVID-19. A word on this clonotype: What it recognizes is unknown.

Findings and limits, study-wide: Clones which contracted sat mainly in CM and EM if CD4+, and in EMRA if CD8+.

MiXCR, applied by TCRdb to the 5' RACE reads, yields one record per CDR3 protein. Altogether under 550,000 distinct CDR3 sequences are present, around a sixth being singletons, with the ten largest covering 10% to 15%. The sequencing sample was made of PBMCs or a T cell subset sorted from them (not recorded which). The TCR originated in an adult woman who had mild COVID-19 (a few samples of this study predate the infection). Cell type and time point are not known.

The CDR3: CASRGRTPRGEKLFF. As DNA, the CDR3 is TGTGCCAGCAGGGGGAGGACACCCCGAGGGGAAAAACTGTTTTTT. The gene calls are TRBV12-3 or TRBV12-4 and TRBJ1-4; a weak D match, TRBD1 (5 bases). V was trimmed by 6 bases and J by 8 bases, leaving 19 bases between them. CDR3 length: 15 amino acids.